This T cell receptor beta chain emerged from a study of cytotoxic CD8 clonotypes in ibrutinib-treated CLL. Target depth was 1 in 200,000 to 1 in 1 million T cells, about 10x per clonotype. The protocol was immunoSEQ multiplex PCR, while the TCRdb copy is restricted to in-frame clones and leaves out a portion. The sample holds 90,000 to 95,000 clones, approximately 80% seen once. CDR3 length equals 16 residues. V was clipped by 2 bases and J by 0 bases, with 14 bases between them. CDR1 and CDR2 (germline): SGHDT, YYEEEE. Sequencing used PBMCs, obtained after 24 months of ibrutinib treatment. This TCR was recovered from a human donor with chronic lymphocytic leukemia. V and J are TRBV5-6 and TRBJ1-2; D is unresolved. DNA for the CDR3: TGTGCCAGCAGCTTAGAGATCGGGCCATCTAACTATGGCTACACCTTC. This translates into CASSLEIGPSNYGYTF.